Presented here are 9 T cell receptor beta chains from one specimen sequenced in a study of CD8 T cells in ankylosing spondylitis. TCRdb passed the 5' RACE reads through MiXCR, listing each CDR3 protein once. The data contain more than 200,000 distinct CDR3 sequences, more than 20% of them singletons. The specimen was blood, either unsorted or a sorted T cell fraction (not recorded which). The receptors were sampled from a male donor with ankylosing spondylitis or in good health (not recorded which).

This clonotype turned up a few times. The chain recombines TRBV20-1 with TRBJ2-7, with 14 bases matching TRBD2. J gave up 1 base and V 4 bases, and 9 bases lay outside the gene matches. The CDR3 spans 17 residues. From germline, CDR1 is DFQATT and CDR2 SNEGSKA (reference sequence). The CDR3 DNA reads as TGCAGTGCTACAGACTTTGGGACTAGCGGGGGATCCTACGAGCAGTACTTC. Its protein product is CSATDFGTSGGSYEQYF.

In its sample, this clonotype was seen many times. This sequence joins TRBV12-3 or TRBV12-4 and TRBJ2-2; 7 bases are a match to TRBD1. This CDR3 region has 14 residues. Unmatched junction bases numbered 3, after V lost 6 bases and J lost 2 bases. The CDR3 region has the DNA TGTGCCAGCAGAACAGGGGTAAACACCGGGGAGCTGTTTTTT. It translates to CASRTGVNTGELFF.

This clonotype was found many times. The chain is built from TRBV28 and TRBJ1-2; D may be TRBD1 (5 bases). The length of the CDR3 is 15 residues. CDR1 and CDR2 from the germline V gene are MDHEN and SYDVKM. V gave up 5 bases and J gave up 0 bases, with 13 bases separating them. This CDR3 is CASSLHRSANYGYTF. The CDR3, as DNA: TGTGCCAGCAGTCTGCACAGGTCAGCTAACTATGGCTACACCTTC.

This clonotype was counted only a few times. The gene calls are TRBV12-3 or TRBV12-4 and TRBJ1-5; tentatively, D is TRBD1 (5 bases). The CDR3 runs 12 residues. V was trimmed by 6 bases and J by 4 bases, leaving 7 bases between them. The CDR3 is CASRGRNQPQHF. The CDR3 coding sequence is TGTGCCAGCAGGGGACGTAATCAGCCCCAGCATTTT.

This CDR3 is CASSVGGGGAGETQYF. DNA of the CDR3: TGTGCCAGCAGCGTAGGTGGCGGGGGGGCCGGGGAGACCCAGTACTTC. The J gene is TRBJ2-5, the V gene TRBV9; 9 bases are shared with TRBD2. The germline CDR1 and CDR2 sequences are SGDLS and YYNGEE. The J segment lost 5 bases and the V segment lost 0 bases, leaving 8 bases of the junction unmatched. The CDR3 sequence is 16 residues long.

This clonotype was counted only a few times. The V gene is TRBV20-1, the J gene TRBJ1-6; maybe TRBD1 (6 bases). Germline V gene data show CDR1 as DFQATT and CDR2 as SNEGSKA (reference sequence). Trimming took off 0 bases at V and 0 bases at J, with 15 bases between the two ends. The CDR3 loop spans 18 amino acids. Here the CDR3 DNA reads TGCAGTGCTAGAGATCTTTCGGGGGCGAGCTCCTATAATTCACCCCTCCACTTT. Translating it yields CSARDLSGASSYNSPLHF.

This clonotype was seen repeatedly, ten times or more. J is TRBJ1-2 and V is TRBV20-1; D unclear. Germline loops: CDR1 DFQATT, CDR2 SNEGSKA (reference sequence). V was shortened by 3 bases and J by 0 bases, with 5 bases between the two germline ends. CDR3 length equals 12 residues. In DNA, the CDR3 is TGCAGTGCTAGTTATTCTAACTATGGCTACACCTTC. Its translation: CSASYSNYGYTF.

The table lists this clonotype with a few counts. The V gene is TRBV20-1, the J gene TRBJ2-3; TRBD1 agrees at 8 bases. V was pared by 3 bases and J by 1 base, with 3 bases of the junction left unmatched. Looked up from germline, CDR1 is DFQATT and CDR2 is SNEGSKA (reference sequence). The CDR3 has 14 residues. Written as DNA, the CDR3 is TGCAGTGCTAGGCCGGACAGGGGCACAGATACGCAGTATTTT. Its translation: CSARPDRGTDTQYF.

The sample holds a few counts of this clonotype. The V and J genes are TRBV20-1 and TRBJ1-5, with TRBD1 as a possible D gene (6 bases). V was cut by 2 bases and J by 6 bases, with 17 bases left in between. The germline V gene encodes CDR1 DFQATT and CDR2 SNEGSKA (reference sequence). The CDR3 is 15 amino acids. The CDR3 region is CSARRSAGAFQPQHF. CDR3 sequence (DNA): TGCAGTGCTAGACGTTCGGCAGGGGCTTTTCAGCCCCAGCATTTT.